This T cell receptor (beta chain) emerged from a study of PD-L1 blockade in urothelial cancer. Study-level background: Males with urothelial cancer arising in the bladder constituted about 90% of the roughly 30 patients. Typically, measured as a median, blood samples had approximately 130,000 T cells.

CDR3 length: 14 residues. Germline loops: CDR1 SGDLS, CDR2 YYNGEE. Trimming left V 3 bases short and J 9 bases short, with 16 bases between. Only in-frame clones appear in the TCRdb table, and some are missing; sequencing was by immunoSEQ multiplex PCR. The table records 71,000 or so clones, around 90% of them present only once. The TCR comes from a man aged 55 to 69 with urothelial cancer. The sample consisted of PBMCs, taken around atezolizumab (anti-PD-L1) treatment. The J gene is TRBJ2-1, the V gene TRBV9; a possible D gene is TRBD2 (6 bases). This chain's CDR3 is CASSGNYAGGEQFF. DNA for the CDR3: TGTGCCAGCAGCGGGAACTATGCCGGGGGTGAGCAGTTCTTC. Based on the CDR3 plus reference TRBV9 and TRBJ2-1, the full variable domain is DSGVTQTPKHLITATGQRVTLRCSPRSGDLSVYWYQQSLDQGLQFLIQYYNGEERAKGNILERFSAQQFPDLHSELNLSSLELGDSALYFCASSGNYAGGEQFFGPGTRLTVL.